These T cell receptor beta chains were read from a single sample in a study of T cell responses to AZD1222 COVID-19 vaccine. Sequencing used immunoSEQ multiplex PCR; TCRdb keeps in-frame clones, though not all of them. The sample lists 150,000 to 200,000 clones, 75% to 90% occurring once. The sample here was peripheral blood, taken on day 0 of AZD1222 vaccination. Receptor source: an adult in good health. Both conserved end residues are part of each CDR3. A D gene is named only where the DNA matches it firmly. Expanded clones get a size class; other rows say once, few or many, or leave the size out.

D gene	clone size	V gene	J gene	CDR3 protein	CDR3 DNA
TRBD1	-	TRBV7-9	TRBJ2-3	CASSYGQVDTQYF	TGTGCCAGCAGCTACGGACAGGTAGATACGCAGTATTTT
TRBD1	-	TRBV16	TRBJ2-7	CASSQDRGEQYF	TGTGCCAGCAGCCAGGACAGGGGGGAGCAGTACTTC
-	-	TRBV6-1	TRBJ2-2	CASSERSLNTGELFF	TGTGCCAGCAGTGAACGCAGCCTGAACACCGGGGAGCTGTTTTTT
-	-	TRBV28	TRBJ2-7	CASRLSREQYF	TGTGCCAGCAGGCTGAGCCGCGAGCAGTACTTC
-	once	TRBV5-5	TRBJ2-7	CASSLEQQTYEQYF	TGTGCCAGCAGCTTGGAGCAGCAAACCTACGAGCAGTACTTC
-	-	TRBV6-1	TRBJ1-5	CASSEANQPQHF	TGTGCCAGCAGTGAAGCCAATCAGCCCCAGCATTTT
-	-	TRBV9	TRBJ2-7	CASSVSWPPTGEQYF	TGTGCCAGCAGCGTATCATGGCCCCCTACTGGCGAGCAGTACTTC
-	-	TRBV19	TRBJ2-3	CASSIARLPLYTQYF	TGTGCCAGTAGTATAGCTCGACTGCCGCTTTATACGCAGTATTTT
-	-	TRBV7-9	TRBJ2-1	CASSLTGTYNEQFF	TGTGCCAGCAGCCTGACCGGGACTTACAATGAGCAGTTCTTC
-	-	TRBV3-1/TRBV3-2	TRBJ2-1	CASSLDRYNEQFF	TGTGCCAGCAGCTTGGACAGATACAATGAGCAGTTCTTC
-	-	TRBV3-1/TRBV3-2	TRBJ1-1	CASSQLGMNTEAFF	TGTGCCAGCAGCCAACTGGGAATGAACACTGAAGCTTTCTTT
-	-	TRBV23-1	TRBJ1-2	CASSQEKGTDYGYTF	TGCGCCAGCAGTCAAGAGAAGGGAACGGACTATGGCTACACCTTC
TRBD2	-	TRBV5-1	TRBJ2-1	CASRLAGGSYNEQFF	TGCGCCAGTCGACTAGCGGGAGGGTCCTACAATGAGCAGTTCTTC
-	-	TRBV4-3	TRBJ1-1	CASSQNPSGFTEAFF	TGCGCCAGCAGCCAAAACCCGTCGGGTTTCACTGAAGCTTTCTTT
TRBD1	-	TRBV6-5	TRBJ2-7	CASGRDSSYEQYF	TGTGCCAGCGGCCGGGACAGCTCCTACGAGCAGTACTTC
TRBD1	few	TRBV3-1/TRBV3-2	TRBJ1-5	CASSPGTGNQPQHF	TGTGCCAGCAGCCCTGGGACAGGCAATCAGCCCCAGCATTTT
TRBD1	-	TRBV5-1	TRBJ1-3	CASSFTLGVPGQASGNTIYF	TGCGCCAGCAGCTTCACTCTCGGAGTACCGGGACAGGCCTCTGGAAACACCATATATTTT
-	-	TRBV5-4	TRBJ2-2	CASSLRIVANTGELFF	TGTGCCAGCAGCCTACGCATTGTAGCGAACACCGGGGAGCTGTTTTTT
-	-	TRBV6-6	TRBJ2-7	CASKRGQLDSSYEQYF	TGTGCCAGCAAAAGGGGTCAGTTAGACAGCTCCTACGAGCAGTACTTC
TRBD2	-	TRBV7-9	TRBJ2-5	CASSPSGTRETQYF	TGTGCCAGCAGCCCATCCGGGACTAGAGAGACCCAGTACTTC
TRBD1	-	TRBV7-4	TRBJ1-5	CASSLKTGGVNQPQHF	TGTGCCAGCAGCTTAAAAACAGGGGGCGTAAATCAGCCCCAGCATTTT
TRBD1	-	TRBV11-3	TRBJ2-5	CASSRQGQGEETQYF	TGTGCCAGCAGCCGTCAGGGACAGGGTGAAGAGACCCAGTACTTC
-	-	TRBV28	TRBJ2-2	CASSFAAGLSGELFF	TGTGCCAGCAGTTTCGCCGCAGGGTTGAGCGGGGAGCTGTTTTTT
-	-	TRBV12-3/TRBV12-4	TRBJ2-7	CASSYGAGQYF	TGTGCCAGCAGTTACGGGGCCGGGCAGTACTTC
TRBD2	-	TRBV18	TRBJ2-1	CASSPAGGNEQFF	TGTGCCAGCTCACCCGCGGGGGGCAATGAGCAGTTCTTC